One and the same sample provided the 12 T cell receptor beta chains below, sequenced in a study of blood T cell repertoires in COVID-19. Repertoires were generated with immunoSEQ multiplex PCR, while TCRdb's copy carries only in-frame clones and drops some. Here the sample spans about 270,000 clones, 80% to 90% being singletons. Sequencing used PBMCs or T cells enriched from blood (not recorded which). Receptor source: a woman aged 18-35 years who had recovered from COVID-19.

Concerning this clone: A read error may explain this, as a much larger clone is one base away. The chain is built from TRBV11-2 and TRBJ2-1, with D hard to call. There are 12 residues in the CDR3. Germline V gene data show CDR1 as SGHAT and CDR2 as FQNNGV. Trimming took 1 base from V and 5 from J, leaving 3 bases between them. This chain's CDR3 is CASSLGNNEQFF. The CDR3 bases are TGTGCCAGCAGCTTAGGTAACAATGAGCAGTTCTTC.

J is TRBJ1-1 and V is TRBV12-3 or TRBV12-4; 7 bases are a match to TRBD1. This CDR3 spans 12 amino acids. Unmatched junction bases numbered 2, after V lost 5 bases and J lost 5 bases. CDR3 protein: CASSATGTEAFF. As DNA, the CDR3 is TGTGCCAGCAGTGCGACAGGGACTGAAGCTTTCTTT.

V gene TRBV4-2 combines with J gene TRBJ2-2, with 7 bases aligning to TRBD2. J gave up 1 base and V 0 bases, and 8 bases lay outside the gene matches. The germline gives CDR1 LGHNA, CDR2 YNFKEQ. This CDR3 contains 18 residues. The CDR3 loop reads CASSQDPLGGLNTGELFF. The CDR3 nucleotides read TGTGCCAGCAGCCAAGACCCCCTGGGGGGGTTGAACACCGGGGAGCTGTTTTTT.

The CDR3: CASSLAYRGAGGLIETQYF. The CDR3 DNA is TGTGCCAGCAGTTTAGCTTACAGGGGCGCGGGGGGTTTAATCGAGACCCAGTACTTC. The gene calls are TRBV28 and TRBJ2-5; TRBD2 might be the D (8 bases). The CDR3 runs to 19 residues. Germline CDR1 MDHEN, CDR2 SYDVKM. V was shortened by 2 bases and J by 5 bases, with 27 bases between the two germline ends. The entire variable domain, with the rest obtained from reference TRBV28 and TRBJ2-5, is as follows: DVKVTQSSRYLVKRTGEKVFLECVQDMDHENMFWYRQDPGLGLRLIYFSYDVKMKEKGDIPEGYSVSREKKERFSLILESASTNQTSMYLCASSLAYRGAGGLIETQYFGPGTRLLVL.

The chain combines TRBV19 with TRBJ2-5; 7 nucleotides line up with TRBD1. The CDR3 covers 15 residues. The trim removed 3 bases at V and 7 bases at J, leaving 11 bases unmatched. Germline values: CDR1 LNHDA, CDR2 SQIVND (reference sequence). The CDR3 reads CASSIGVGQVGTQYF. The CDR3 DNA reads TGTGCCAGTAGTATTGGGGTAGGACAGGTCGGGACCCAGTACTTC.

The J gene is TRBJ1-1, the V gene TRBV9, with D uncertain. The CDR3 is 13 residues long. The V gene's germline CDR1 is SGDLS and CDR2 YYNGEE. With 1 base removed from V and 1 base from J, the gap between germline ends came to 5 bases. The CDR3 reads CASSVTGNTEAFF. The CDR3 DNA is TGTGCCAGCAGCGTAACGGGGAACACTGAAGCTTTCTTT.

V is TRBV29-1 and J is TRBJ1-1, with TRBD1 matching 9 bases. V lost 6 bases to trimming and J lost 4 bases; unmatched junction nucleotides: 3. The CDR3 runs 12 residues. CDR1 SQVTM and CDR2 ANQGSEA come from the germline V gene. The CDR3 here is CSVDRGGTEAFF. The CDR3 DNA follows: TGCAGCGTGGACAGGGGCGGCACTGAAGCTTTCTTT.

The chain has TRBV18 and TRBJ2-6; D may be TRBD2 (6 bases). The length of the CDR3 is 15 residues. Between the trimmed V and J ends, which lost 2 bases and 1 base, there was a span of 6 bases. The germline V gene encodes CDR1 KGHSH and CDR2 LQKENI. The DNA of the CDR3 is TGTGCCAGCTCACCAGCGGGGTCTGGGGCCAACGTCCTGACTTTC. This encodes CASSPAGSGANVLTF.

The chain uses TRBV2 and TRBJ1-2, with TRBD1 as a possible D gene (5 bases). Germline V lookup: CDR1 SNHLY, CDR2 FYNNEI. Deletions cut 3 bases from V and 5 bases from J, with 10 bases between. The CDR3 runs 13 residues. The CDR3 loop reads CASSDGGVYGYTF. As DNA, the CDR3 is TGTGCCAGCAGTGACGGGGGTGTATATGGCTACACCTTC.

The genes are TRBV27 and TRBJ2-7; 7 nucleotides line up with TRBD1. Per germline, CDR1 MNHEY and CDR2 SMNVEV (reference sequence). V trimming: 6 bases; J trimming: 4 bases; junction bases outside the gene matches: 6. This CDR3 contains 13 residues. The CDR3 bases are TGTGCCAGCAGCCCGGGACAGACGTACGAGCAGTACTTC. The encoded protein is CASSPGQTYEQYF.

The chain couples TRBV30 to TRBJ1-1; D gene unclear. The germline V gene has CDR1 GTSNPN and CDR2 SVGIG (reference sequence). The V end was cut by 3 bases, the J end by 4 bases, with 18 bases between. CDR3 size: 15 residues. The CDR3 DNA is TGTGCCTGGAGATCCGGGAACACCTTCGGCACTGAAGCTTTCTTT. This gives the protein CAWRSGNTFGTEAFF.

The chain couples TRBV25-1 to TRBJ1-3; D perhaps matches TRBD1 (6 bases). The CDR3 loop spans 16 amino acids. Per germline, CDR1 MGHDK and CDR2 SYGVNS. V lost 4 bases and J lost 0, with 13 bases in between. In DNA, the CDR3 is TGTGCCAGCAGTGCTGGACAGCACTTCTCTGGAAACACCATATATTTT. It encodes CASSAGQHFSGNTIYF.